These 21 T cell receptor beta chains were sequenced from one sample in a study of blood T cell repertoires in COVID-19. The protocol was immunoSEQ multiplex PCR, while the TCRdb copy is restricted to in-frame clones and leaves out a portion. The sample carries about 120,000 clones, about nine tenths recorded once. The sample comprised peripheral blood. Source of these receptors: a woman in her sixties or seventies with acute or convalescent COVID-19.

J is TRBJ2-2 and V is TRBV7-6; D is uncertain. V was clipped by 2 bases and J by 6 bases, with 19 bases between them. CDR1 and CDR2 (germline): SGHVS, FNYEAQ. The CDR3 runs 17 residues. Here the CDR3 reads CASSLRQYLGRAGELFF. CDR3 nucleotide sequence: TGTGCCAGCAGCTTAAGGCAGTACCTCGGCCGGGCCGGGGAGCTGTTTTTT.

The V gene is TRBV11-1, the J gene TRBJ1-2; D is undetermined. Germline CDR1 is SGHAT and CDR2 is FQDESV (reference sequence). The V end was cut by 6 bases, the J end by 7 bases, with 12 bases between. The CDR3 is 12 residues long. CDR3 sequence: CASSPGVGGYTF. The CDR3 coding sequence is TGTGCCAGCAGTCCGGGAGTGGGTGGCTACACCTTC. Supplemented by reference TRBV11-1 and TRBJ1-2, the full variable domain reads EAEVAQSPRYKITEKSQAVAFWCDPISGHATLYWYRQILGQGPELLVQFQDESVVDDSQLPKDRFSAERLKGVDSTLKIQPAELGDSAMYLCASSPGVGGYTFGSGTRLTVV.

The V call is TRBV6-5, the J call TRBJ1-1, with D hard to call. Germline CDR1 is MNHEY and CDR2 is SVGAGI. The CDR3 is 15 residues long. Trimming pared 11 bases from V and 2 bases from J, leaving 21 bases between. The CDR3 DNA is TGTGCCGCATCCCTGACACTGCCTTTTAACACTGAAGCTTTCTTT. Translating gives CAASLTLPFNTEAFF.

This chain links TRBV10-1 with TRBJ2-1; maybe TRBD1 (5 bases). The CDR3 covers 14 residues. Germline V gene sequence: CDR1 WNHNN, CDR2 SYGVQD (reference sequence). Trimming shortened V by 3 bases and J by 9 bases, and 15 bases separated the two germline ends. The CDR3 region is CASSDSPRVSEQFF. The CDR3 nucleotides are TGCGCCAGCAGTGATTCCCCCAGGGTGAGTGAGCAGTTCTTC.

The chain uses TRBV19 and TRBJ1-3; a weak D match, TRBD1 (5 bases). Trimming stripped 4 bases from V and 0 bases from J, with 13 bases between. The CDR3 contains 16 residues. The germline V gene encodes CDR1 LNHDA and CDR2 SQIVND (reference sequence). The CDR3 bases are TGTGCCAGTAGTAGGTCAGGGATTTCCTCTGGAAACACCATATATTTT. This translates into CASSRSGISSGNTIYF. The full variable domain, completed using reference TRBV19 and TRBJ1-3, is DGGITQSPKYLFRKEGQNVTLSCEQNLNHDAMYWYRQDPGQGLRLIYYSQIVNDFQKGDIAEGYSVSREKKESFPLTVTSAQKNPTAFYLCASSRSGISSGNTIYFGEGSWLTVV.

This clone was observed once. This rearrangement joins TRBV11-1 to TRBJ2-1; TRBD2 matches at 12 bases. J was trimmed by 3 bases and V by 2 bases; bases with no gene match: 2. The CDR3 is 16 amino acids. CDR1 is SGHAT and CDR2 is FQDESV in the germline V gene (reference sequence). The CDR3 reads CASSLTGLAGYNEQFF. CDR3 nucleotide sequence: TGTGCCAGCAGCTTAACGGGACTAGCGGGCTACAATGAGCAGTTCTTC.

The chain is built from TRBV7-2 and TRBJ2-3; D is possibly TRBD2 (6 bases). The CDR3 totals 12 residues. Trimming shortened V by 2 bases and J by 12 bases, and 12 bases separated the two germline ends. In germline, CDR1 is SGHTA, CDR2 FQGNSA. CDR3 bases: TGTGCCAGCAGCTTAAATCATGGGACTCAGTATTTT. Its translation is CASSLNHGTQYF.

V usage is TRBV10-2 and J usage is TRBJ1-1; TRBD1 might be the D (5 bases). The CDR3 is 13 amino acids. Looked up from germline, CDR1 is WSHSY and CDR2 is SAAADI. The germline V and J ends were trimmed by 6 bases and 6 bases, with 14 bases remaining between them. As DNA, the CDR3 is TGCGCCAGCAGCCCAATAGGGGCGGCTGAAGCTTTCTTT. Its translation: CASSPIGAAEAFF.

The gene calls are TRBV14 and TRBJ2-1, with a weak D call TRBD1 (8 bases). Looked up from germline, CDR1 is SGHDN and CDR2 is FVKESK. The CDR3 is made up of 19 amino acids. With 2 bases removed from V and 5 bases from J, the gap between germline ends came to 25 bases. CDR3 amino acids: CASSQLRQGAPRGDNEQFF. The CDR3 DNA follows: TGTGCCAGCAGCCAATTGAGGCAGGGGGCGCCTCGGGGGGACAATGAGCAGTTCTTC.

Here the CDR3 DNA reads TGCGCCAGCAGCTTGGGAGGGCGCATGTCCTACGAGCAGTACTTC. It codes for CASSLGGRMSYEQYF. J is TRBJ2-7 and V is TRBV5-1; D is perhaps TRBD2 (5 bases). V was clipped by 0 bases and J by 1 base, with 11 bases between them. The CDR3 contains 15 residues. Germline V CDR1 and CDR2: SGHRS, YFSETQ.

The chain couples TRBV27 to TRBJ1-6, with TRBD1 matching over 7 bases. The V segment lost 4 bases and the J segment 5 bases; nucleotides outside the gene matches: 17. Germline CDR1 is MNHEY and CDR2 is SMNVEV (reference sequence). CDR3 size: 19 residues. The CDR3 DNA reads TGTGCCAGCAGTTCGAGACAGGGCATTCGAGGTCCAAATAATTCACCCCTCCACTTT. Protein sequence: CASSSRQGIRGPNNSPLHF.

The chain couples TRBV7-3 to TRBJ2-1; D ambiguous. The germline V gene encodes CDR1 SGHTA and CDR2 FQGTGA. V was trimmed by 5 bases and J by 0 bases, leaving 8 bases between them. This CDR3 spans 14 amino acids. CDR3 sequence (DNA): TGTGCCAGCAGCCCAGAGGACTCCTACAATGAGCAGTTCTTC. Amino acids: CASSPEDSYNEQFF.

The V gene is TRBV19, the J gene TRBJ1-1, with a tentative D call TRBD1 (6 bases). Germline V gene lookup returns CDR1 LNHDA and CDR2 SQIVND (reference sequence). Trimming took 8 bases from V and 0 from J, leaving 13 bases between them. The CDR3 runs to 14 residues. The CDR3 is CASLEGVMNTEAFF. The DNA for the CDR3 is TGTGCCAGTCTCGAGGGGGTCATGAACACTGAAGCTTTCTTT. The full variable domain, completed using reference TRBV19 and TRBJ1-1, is DGGITQSPKYLFRKEGQNVTLSCEQNLNHDAMYWYRQDPGQGLRLIYYSQIVNDFQKGDIAEGYSVSREKKESFPLTVTSAQKNPTAFYLCASLEGVMNTEAFFGQGTRLTVV.

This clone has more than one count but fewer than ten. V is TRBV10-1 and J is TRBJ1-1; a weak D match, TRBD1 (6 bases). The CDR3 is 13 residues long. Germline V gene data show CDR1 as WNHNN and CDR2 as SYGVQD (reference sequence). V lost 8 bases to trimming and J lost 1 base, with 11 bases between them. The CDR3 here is CASQGQPNTEAFF. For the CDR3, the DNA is TGCGCCAGCCAAGGACAGCCGAACACTGAAGCTTTCTTT.

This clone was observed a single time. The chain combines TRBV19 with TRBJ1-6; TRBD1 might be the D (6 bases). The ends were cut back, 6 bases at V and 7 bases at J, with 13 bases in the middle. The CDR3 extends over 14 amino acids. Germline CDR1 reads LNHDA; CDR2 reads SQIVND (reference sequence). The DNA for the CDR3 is TGTGCCAGTAGACCACCACAGGGCAATTCACCCCTCCACTTT. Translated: CASRPPQGNSPLHF.

The CDR3 spells CASSAGTSPNEQFF. The CDR3 coding sequence is TGTGCCAGCAGTGCCGGGACATCCCCCAATGAGCAGTTCTTC. The V call is TRBV6-2 or TRBV6-3, the J call TRBJ2-1; maybe TRBD1 (6 bases). Germline-derived CDR1 and CDR2 are MNHEY and SVGEGT. The CDR3 covers 14 residues. The ends were cut back, 5 bases at V and 6 bases at J, with 14 bases in the middle.

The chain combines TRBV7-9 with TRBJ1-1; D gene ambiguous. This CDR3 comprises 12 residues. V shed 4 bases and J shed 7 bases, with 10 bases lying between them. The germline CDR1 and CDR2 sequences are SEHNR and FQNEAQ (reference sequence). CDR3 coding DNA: TGTGCCAGCAGCTCCGGGAGAAGTGAAGCTTTCTTT. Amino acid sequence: CASSSGRSEAFF. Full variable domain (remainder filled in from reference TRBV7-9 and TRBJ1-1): DTGVSQNPRHKITKRGQNVTFRCDPISEHNRLYWYRQTLGQGPEFLTYFQNEAQLEKSRLLSDRFSAERPKGSFSTLEIQRTEQGDSAMYLCASSSGRSEAFFGQGTRLTVV.

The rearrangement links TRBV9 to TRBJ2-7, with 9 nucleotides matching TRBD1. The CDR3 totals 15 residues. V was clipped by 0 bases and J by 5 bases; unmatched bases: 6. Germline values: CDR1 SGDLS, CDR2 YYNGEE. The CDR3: CASSVGGTGSHEQYF. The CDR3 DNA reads TGTGCCAGCAGCGTAGGGGGGACAGGGAGCCACGAGCAGTACTTC. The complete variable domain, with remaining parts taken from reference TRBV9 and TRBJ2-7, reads DSGVTQTPKHLITATGQRVTLRCSPRSGDLSVYWYQQSLDQGLQFLIQYYNGEERAKGNILERFSAQQFPDLHSELNLSSLELGDSALYFCASSVGGTGSHEQYFGPGTRLTVT.

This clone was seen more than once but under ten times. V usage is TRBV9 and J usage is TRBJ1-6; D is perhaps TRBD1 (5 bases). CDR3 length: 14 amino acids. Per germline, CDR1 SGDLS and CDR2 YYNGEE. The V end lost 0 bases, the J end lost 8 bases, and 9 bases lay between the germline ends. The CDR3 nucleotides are TGTGCCAGCAGCGTAGGGCAGGGTGATTCACCCCTCCACTTT. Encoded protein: CASSVGQGDSPLHF.

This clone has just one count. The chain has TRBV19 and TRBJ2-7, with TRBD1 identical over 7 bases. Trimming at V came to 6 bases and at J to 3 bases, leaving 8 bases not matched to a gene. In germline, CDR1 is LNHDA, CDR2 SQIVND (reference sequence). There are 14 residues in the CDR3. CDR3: CASSTPGQSYEQYF. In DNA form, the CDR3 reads TGTGCCAGTAGCACGCCGGGACAGAGCTACGAGCAGTACTTC.

This CDR3 is CASSLDRVGEKLFF. CDR3 nucleotides: TGCGCCAGCAGCTTGGACAGGGTGGGGGAAAAACTGTTTTTT. The rearrangement joins TRBV5-1 to TRBJ1-4; D possibly corresponds to TRBD1 (6 bases). Germline assignment: CDR1 SGHRS and CDR2 YFSETQ. This CDR3 contains 14 residues. V was shortened by 0 bases and J by 8 bases, with 11 bases between the two germline ends.